Following are 25 T cell receptor beta chains from one sample sequenced in a study of neurological immune-mediated disorders. TCRdb called the 5' RACE reads again in MiXCR, with one record for every CDR3 protein. Found here are about 60,000 distinct CDR3 sequences, less than 4% of them singletons; the top ten hold 2.2%. The sequencing input was PBMCs. These receptor sequences come from a woman aged 50 to 60 with multiple sclerosis.

This clonotype occurred many times. The rearrangement links TRBV5-1 to TRBJ1-2, with 9 positions matching TRBD1. The J segment lost 6 bases and the V segment lost 0 bases, leaving 6 bases of the junction unmatched. The CDR3 is 15 amino acids. CDR1 and CDR2 from the germline V gene are SGHRS and YFSETQ. CDR3 coding DNA: TGCGCCAGCAGCTTGGGGGACAGGGATCTCCATGGCTACACCTTC. Amino acid sequence: CASSLGDRDLHGYTF.

This clonotype was seen ten or more times. The genes are TRBV10-3 and TRBJ2-7; a weak D match, TRBD1 (5 bases). Germline loops: CDR1 ENHRY, CDR2 SYGVKD. V lost 0 bases, J lost 12 bases, and 15 bases lay in between. The CDR3 covers 13 residues. CDR3 in DNA: TGTGCCATCAGTGAGTCCTTAGCTCAGGGATGGTACTTC. Its protein is CAISESLAQGWYF.

This clonotype showed up many times. This chain connects TRBV4-1 to TRBJ1-1; D uncertain. The CDR3 is made up of 13 amino acids. V gave up 0 bases and J gave up 3 bases, with 5 bases separating them. Germline lookup yields CDR1 MGHRA and CDR2 YSYEKL. The CDR3 coding sequence is TGCGCCAGCAGCCAAGATAGCGACACTGAAGCTTTCTTT. Translating gives CASSQDSDTEAFF.

This clonotype has at least ten counts. V usage is TRBV29-1 and J usage is TRBJ2-3; possible D gene TRBD1, 5 bases. V lost 5 bases to trimming and J lost 0 bases, with 18 bases between them. Germline V lookup: CDR1 SQVTM, CDR2 ANQGSEA. This CDR3 has 16 amino acids. The CDR3 loop reads CSVLGRPGSSTDTQYF. CDR3 in DNA: TGCAGCGTTCTCGGCCGGCCAGGGTCTAGCACAGATACGCAGTATTTT.

This clonotype was recorded many times. The chain links TRBV29-1 to TRBJ2-5; D not resolved. Trimming removed 0 bases from V and 4 bases from J, with 6 bases in between. Germline V CDR1 and CDR2: SQVTM, ANQGSEA. This CDR3 is 12 amino acids long. The chain's CDR3 is CSVEDQGETQYF. DNA for the CDR3: TGCAGCGTTGAAGATCAAGGAGAGACCCAGTACTTC.

This clonotype was seen ten or more times. This sequence joins TRBV29-1 and TRBJ2-1; D is perhaps TRBD1 (7 bases). The CDR3 is 16 amino acids. In germline, CDR1 is SQVTM, CDR2 ANQGSEA. Deletions cut 0 bases from V and 6 bases from J, with 18 bases between. In DNA form, the CDR3 reads TGCAGCGTTGAAGAAATCATCCAGGGGGGATTCAATGAGCAGTTCTTC. Protein sequence: CSVEEIIQGGFNEQFF.

This clonotype was seen a few times. A junction boundary mismatches the germline segment, possibly from a read error. The chain joins TRBV28 to TRBJ1-5; no firm D call. The CDR3 runs 15 residues. Germline V CDR1 and CDR2: MDHEN, SYDVKM. The CDR3 reads CASSLPGSFNQPQNF. The CDR3 DNA reads TGTGCCAGCAGTTTACCGGGGTCTTTCAATCAGCCCCAGAATTTT.

This clonotype was observed at least ten times. The V and J genes are TRBV12-3 or TRBV12-4 and TRBJ2-5, with D maybe TRBD2 (5 bases). With 0 bases removed from V and 2 bases from J, the gap between germline ends came to 10 bases. This CDR3 spans 15 amino acids. CDR3 in amino acids: CASSLARRGQETQYF. The CDR3 DNA reads TGTGCCAGCAGTTTAGCCCGACGGGGACAAGAGACCCAGTACTTC.

In this sample, this clonotype turned up many times. This chain joins TRBV20-1 and TRBJ2-5; 10 nucleotides agree with TRBD2. Trimming at V came to 0 bases and at J to 5 bases, leaving 9 bases not matched to a gene. The CDR3 has 16 amino acids. CDR1 and CDR2 from the germline V gene are DFQATT and SNEGSKA (reference sequence). The CDR3 loop is CSARDPSGRGRETQYF. The CDR3 DNA follows: TGCAGTGCTAGAGACCCTAGCGGGAGAGGGAGGGAGACCCAGTACTTC.

This clonotype was seen a handful of times. The junction differs from germline at one of its ends, possibly a read error. The chain recombines TRBV20-1 with TRBJ1-5; 7 nucleotides align to TRBD1. CDR3 length: 15 amino acids. Germline V lookup: CDR1 DFQATT, CDR2 SNEGSKA (reference sequence). CDR3 loop: CSARRTGEGNQPQNF. The DNA for the CDR3 is TGCAGTGCTAGGCGTACAGGGGAGGGCAATCAGCCCCAGAATTTT.

A few counts support this clonotype. Just one base apart from a much larger clone, this may be a read error. The rearrangement joins TRBV5-1 to TRBJ2-2, with D uncertain. This CDR3 spans 16 amino acids. Trimming shortened V by 2 bases and J by 5 bases, and 16 bases separated the two germline ends. CDR1 is SGHRS, CDR2 YFSETQ, per germline. CDR3 loop: CASSFHPPERTGELFF. As DNA, the CDR3 is TGCGCCAGCAGCTTTCACCCACCGGAAAGAACCGGGGAGCTGTTTTTT. The full variable domain, with the rest looked up from reference TRBV5-1 and TRBJ2-2, is KAGVTQTPRYLIKTRGQQVTLSCSPISGHRSVSWYQQTPGQGLQFLFEYFSETQRNKGNFPGRFSGRQFSNSRSEMNVSTLELGDSALYLCASSFHPPERTGELFFGEGSRLTVL.

J is TRBJ1-1 and V is TRBV4-3, with D tentatively TRBD1 (5 bases). Germline V gene lookup returns CDR1 LGHNA and CDR2 YSLEER. V was trimmed by 0 bases and J by 1 base, leaving 6 bases between them. This CDR3 has 14 residues. CDR3 residues: CASSQETGNTEAFF. The CDR3 DNA reads TGCGCCAGCAGCCAAGAAACAGGGAACACTGAAGCTTTCTTT.

This clonotype appeared many times. The chain couples TRBV29-1 to TRBJ2-7, with D possibly matching TRBD1 (5 bases). Germline loops: CDR1 SQVTM, CDR2 ANQGSEA. CDR3 length: 14 amino acids. Between the trimmed V and J ends, which lost 0 bases and 3 bases, there was a span of 12 bases. CDR3 DNA sequence: TGCAGCGTTGAAGATGTTACCCAGGGCTACGAGCAGTACTTC. It specifies CSVEDVTQGYEQYF.

This clonotype was counted many times. This chain links TRBV29-1 with TRBJ2-2; unclear D gene. Trimming removed 2 bases at V and 2 bases at J, with 9 bases between. Germline V CDR1 and CDR2: SQVTM, ANQGSEA. CDR3 length: 14 residues. The CDR3 sequence is CSVEHPENTGELFF. Written as DNA, the CDR3 is TGCAGCGTTGAACATCCAGAAAACACCGGGGAGCTGTTTTTT.

Ten or more counts support this clonotype. The rearrangement uses TRBV20-1 and TRBJ2-1; 7 nucleotides agree with TRBD2. V lost 1 base and J lost 5; bases outside the gene matches: 5. The CDR3 extends over 14 amino acids. Germline CDR1 is DFQATT and CDR2 is SNEGSKA (reference sequence). The CDR3 DNA reads as TGCAGTGCTAGAGGGGGGAGGGCTAACAATGAGCAGTTCTTC. It encodes CSARGGRANNEQFF.

This clonotype was recorded many times. The chain links TRBV20-1 to TRBJ1-1; 7 nucleotides align to TRBD1. J lost 4 bases, V lost 2 bases, and 7 bases had no gene match. Germline CDR1 is DFQATT and CDR2 is SNEGSKA (reference sequence). This CDR3 is built from 14 residues. In nucleotides, the CDR3 is TGCAGTGCTAGACCTACAGGGGCCCCCACTGAAGCTTTCTTT. Translating gives CSARPTGAPTEAFF.

This clonotype was observed at least ten times. The chain employs TRBV7-3 and TRBJ1-1, with D uncertain. The ends were cut back, 4 bases at V and 11 bases at J, with 11 bases in the middle. Per germline, CDR1 SGHTA and CDR2 FQGTGA. The CDR3 has 11 residues. The CDR3 loop reads CASSSGYAAFF. The CDR3 DNA is TGTGCCAGCAGCTCTGGATACGCGGCTTTCTTT.

The J gene is TRBJ1-1, the V gene TRBV29-1, with TRBD1 matching 7 bases. V lost 4 bases and J lost 5; bases outside the gene matches: 4. The CDR3 is 12 residues long. Per germline, CDR1 SQVTM and CDR2 ANQGSEA. Here the CDR3 DNA reads TGCAGCGTTGCGAGGGGGCGAACTGAAGCTTTCTTT. It specifies CSVARGRTEAFF.

This clonotype appeared many times. The CDR3 loop is CASSPEGVGSPLHF. The CDR3 DNA is TGTGCCAGCTCACCGGAAGGGGTTGGTTCACCCCTCCACTTT. This chain links TRBV18 with TRBJ1-6; weak D call: TRBD1 (5 bases). The CDR3 loop spans 14 amino acids. CDR1 and CDR2 (germline): KGHSH, LQKENI. Deletions cut 3 bases from V and 9 bases from J, with 12 bases between.

As for this clonotype: The junction departs from the called germline gene at one end, perhaps through a read error. The gene calls are TRBV7-7 and TRBJ2-5, with 8 bases matching TRBD2. Germline assignment: CDR1 SSHAT and CDR2 FNYEAQ (reference sequence). The CDR3 is made up of 13 amino acids. The CDR3 DNA sequence: TGTGCTAGCAGCTTAGCGGGAATAGAGACCCAGTACTTC. Translation gives CASSLAGIETQYF.

The table lists this clonotype with a few counts. The gene calls are TRBV6-1 and TRBJ2-2; unclear D gene. Germline V gives CDR1 MNHNS, CDR2 SASEGT. The CDR3 runs to 13 residues. V was cut by 6 bases and J by 6 bases, with 11 bases left in between. CDR3 sequence (DNA): TGTGCCAGCAGCTCGAGATTTCCCGGGGAGCTGTTTTTT. Protein product: CASSSRFPGELFF.

This clonotype was seen a few times. Lacking the conserved final phenylalanine or tryptophan, this CDR3 likely reflects a read error. The chain links TRBV7-9 to TRBJ1-2, with D uncertain. V was shortened by 6 bases and J by 3 bases, with 14 bases between the two germline ends. The CDR3 contains 14 residues. The germline V gene has CDR1 SEHNR and CDR2 FQNEAQ (reference sequence). CDR3 sequence reads: CASSSSQEDYGYTI. DNA for the CDR3: TGTGCCAGCAGTTCCTCCCAGGAAGACTATGGCTACACCATC.

There are many counts of this clonotype. This sequence joins TRBV15 and TRBJ2-1, with TRBD1 identical over 7 bases. From germline, CDR1 is LNHNV and CDR2 YYDKDF (reference sequence). Unmatched junction bases numbered 16, after V lost 5 bases and J lost 9 bases. The CDR3 length is 16 residues. The CDR3 loop is CATSPDRVPLRGEQFF. The CDR3 nucleotides read TGTGCCACCAGCCCCGACAGGGTTCCCCTACGCGGTGAGCAGTTCTTC.

This clonotype showed up many times. The V gene is TRBV24-1, the J gene TRBJ2-5, with a weak D call TRBD1 (5 bases). The CDR3 has 13 amino acids. Germline lookup yields CDR1 KGHDR and CDR2 SFDVKD. The germline V and J ends were trimmed by 0 bases and 4 bases, with 5 bases remaining between them. The chain's CDR3 is CATSDLRGETQYF. CDR3 bases: TGTGCCACCAGTGATTTGAGGGGAGAGACCCAGTACTTC.

This clonotype was counted many times. J is TRBJ2-4 and V is TRBV20-1, with D possibly TRBD2 on 5 matching bases. Trimming stripped 2 bases from V and 9 bases from J, with 17 bases between. This CDR3 is built from 14 residues. The germline CDR1 and CDR2 sequences are DFQATT and SNEGSKA (reference sequence). The CDR3 DNA is TGCAGTGCTAGACCCCCTAGCAGTTTAGGCATTCAGTACTTC. Translated, it gives CSARPPSSLGIQYF.